This T cell receptor beta chain was sequenced for a study of CD8+ T cells in alopecia areata. About the study: Patients in the study were on tofacitinib for 6 to 18 months, then off it for 6 months.

Study outcomes and limitations: Tofacitinib produced a significant decrease in scalp clonality and in expanded CD8+ clones among the top 100.

Treatment described: oral pan-JAK inhibitor, 5-10 mg twice daily. After isolation, RNA underwent reverse transcription to generate cDNA as the sequencing template. Here immunoSEQ multiplex PCR was the method, and the copy in TCRdb shows in-frame clones only, minus some. This sample has fewer than 250,000 clones; around 66% occur once, and the top ten carry roughly 4.2%. Remarks on this clone: What it binds is unknown.

The germline V gene has CDR1 GTSNPN and CDR2 SVGIG (reference sequence). With V trimmed by 2 bases and J by 7 bases, 7 bases remained unmatched. The CDR3 has 14 amino acids. The genes are TRBV30 and TRBJ1-4; 7 nucleotides match TRBD1. The specimen was CD4+ T cells sorted from blood, collected at week 4, from a patient treated with tofacitinib. The sequence was obtained from a human donor with alopecia areata. DNA for the CDR3: TGTGCCTGGAGTTCATCAGGGGGGGGTGAAAAACTGTTTTTT. The encoded protein is CAWSSSGGGEKLFF.